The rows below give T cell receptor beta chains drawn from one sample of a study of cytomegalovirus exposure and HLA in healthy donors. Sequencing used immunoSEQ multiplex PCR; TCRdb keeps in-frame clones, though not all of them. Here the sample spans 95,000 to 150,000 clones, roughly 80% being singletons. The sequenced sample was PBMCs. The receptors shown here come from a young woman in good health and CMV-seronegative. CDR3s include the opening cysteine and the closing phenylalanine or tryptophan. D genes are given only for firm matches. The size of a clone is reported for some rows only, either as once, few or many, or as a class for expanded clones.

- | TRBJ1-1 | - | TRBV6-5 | TGTGCCAGCGGGCTGTTGAACACTGAAGCTTTCTTT | CASGLLNTEAFF
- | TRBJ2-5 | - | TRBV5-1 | TGCGCCAGCAGCGCAGACAACCTTCCAAGAGAGACCCAGTACTTC | CASSADNLPRETQYF
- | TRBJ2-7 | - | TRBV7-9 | TGTGCCAGCAGCCTCCGAGGGGGGGGACGGGGGACCTACGAGCAGTACTTC | CASSLRGGGRGTYEQYF
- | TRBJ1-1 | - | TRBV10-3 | TGTGCCATCAGTGAGTCGCGACAGTTGAACACTGAAGCTTTCTTT | CAISESRQLNTEAFF
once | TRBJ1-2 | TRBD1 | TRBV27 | TGTGCCAGCAGTTCGGGACAGGGAATTGGCTACACCTTC | CASSSGQGIGYTF
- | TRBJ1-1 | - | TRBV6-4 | TGTGCCAGCAGTGACTCTGTTGGAGAACCTACTGAAGCTTTCTTT | CASSDSVGEPTEAFF
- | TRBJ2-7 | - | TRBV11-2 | TGTGCCAGCGGTGACTTTTACGAGCAGTACTTC | CASGDFYEQYF
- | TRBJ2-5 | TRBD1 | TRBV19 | TGTGCCAGTAGCCCCCGGGACAGGGGGCGAGAGACCCAGTACTTC | CASSPRDRGRETQYF
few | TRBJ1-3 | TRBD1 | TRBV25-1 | TGTGCCAGCGGGGGACAGGGGGCTGGAAACACCATATATTTT | CASGGQGAGNTIYF
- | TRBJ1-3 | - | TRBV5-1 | TGCGCCAGCAGCCGGTTACGTCAGGGTGCTTCTGGAAACACCATATATTTT | CASSRLRQGASGNTIYF
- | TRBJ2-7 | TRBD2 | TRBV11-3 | TGTGCCAGCAGCTTAGCGGGGGGGCCCCCCTACGAGCAGTACTTC | CASSLAGGPPYEQYF
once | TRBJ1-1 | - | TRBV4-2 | TGTGCCAGCAGCCAAGACTTGGCGGGGGCCTCCGAAGCTTTCTTT | CASSQDLAGASEAFF
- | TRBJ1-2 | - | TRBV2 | TGTGCCAGCAGAGTAGGGGCCTATGGCTACACCTTC | CASRVGAYGYTF
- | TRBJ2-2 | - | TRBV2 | TGTGCCAGCAGTGAAGAACTAGTCACCGGGGAGCTGTTTTTT | CASSEELVTGELFF
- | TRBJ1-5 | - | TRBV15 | TGTGCCACCAGTTCAAAAGACACCCGCCCCAATCAGCCCCAGCATTTT | CATSSKDTRPNQPQHF
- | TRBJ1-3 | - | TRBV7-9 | TGTGCCAGCAGCTTCAAGGGGCTCTCTGGAAACACCATATATTTT | CASSFKGLSGNTIYF
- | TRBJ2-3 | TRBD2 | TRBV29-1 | TGCAGCGTTGATTGGCTGGGTGGACTAGCGGGAGTGGGCACAGATACGCAGTATTTT | CSVDWLGGLAGVGTDTQYF
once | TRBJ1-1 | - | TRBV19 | TGTGCCGCCGCTGCAGGGCCCCACACTGAAGCTTTCTTT | CAAAAGPHTEAFF
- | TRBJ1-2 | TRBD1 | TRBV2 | TGTGCCAGCAGTGATCCAGGACAGGGATCCCGCTACACCTTC | CASSDPGQGSRYTF
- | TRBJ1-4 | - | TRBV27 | TGTGCCAGCAGTTTAGTTGGAGGGTTTGAAAAACTGTTTTTT | CASSLVGGFEKLFF
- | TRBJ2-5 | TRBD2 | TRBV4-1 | TGCGCCAGCAGCCAAGGGGGGGGGTACGTGGAGACCCAGTACTTC | CASSQGGGYVETQYF
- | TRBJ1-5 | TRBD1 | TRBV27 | TGTGCCAGCACCTCGACAGGGAGCAATCAGCCCCAGCATTTT | CASTSTGSNQPQHF
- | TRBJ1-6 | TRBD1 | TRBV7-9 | TGTGCCAGCAGCTACTTCGACAGGGCTGGACCCCTCCACTTT | CASSYFDRAGPLHF
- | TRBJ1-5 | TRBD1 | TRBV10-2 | TGCGCCAGCAGTGATATCCAGGGGGCTCAGCCCCAGCATTTT | CASSDIQGAQPQHF
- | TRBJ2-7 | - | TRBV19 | TGTGCCAGTAGTGGTTTGCAGGGAAACTACGAGCAGTACTTC | CASSGLQGNYEQYF
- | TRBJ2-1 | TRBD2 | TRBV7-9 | TGTGCCAGCACCAGGGGCGGGGGGCCAGGCAATGAGCAGTTCTTC | CASTRGGGPGNEQFF
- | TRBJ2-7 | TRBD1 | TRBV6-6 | TGTGCCAGCAGTCCAGGACAGGGCGCGGGCCACGAGCAGTACTTC | CASSPGQGAGHEQYF
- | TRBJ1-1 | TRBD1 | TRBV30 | TGTGCCTGGGGGTTCGACAGGGGACCCACTGAAGCTTTCTTT | CAWGFDRGPTEAFF
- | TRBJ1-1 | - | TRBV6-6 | TGTGCCAGCAGTTACTCGAGCACTGAAGCTTTCTTT | CASSYSSTEAFF
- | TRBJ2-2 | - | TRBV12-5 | TGTGCTAGTGGTTTTGGAGGGGACACCGGGGAGCTGTTTTTT | CASGFGGDTGELFF
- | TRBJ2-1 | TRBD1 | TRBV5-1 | TGCGCCAGCAGCTCCGACAGGGGTGGCAATGAGCAGTTCTTC | CASSSDRGGNEQFF
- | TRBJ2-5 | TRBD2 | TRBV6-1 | TGTGCCAGCAGTGAAGCGCCGGGCGGGGGCCAAGAGACCCAGTACTTC | CASSEAPGGGQETQYF
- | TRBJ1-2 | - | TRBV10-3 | TGTGCCATCAGTGAGTCGGGCTCCAACCACACCTTC | CAISESGSNHTF
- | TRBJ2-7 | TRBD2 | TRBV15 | TGTGCCACCAGCAGAGACCCGGACGGGATCGGGAGGTTCTACGAGCAGTACTTC | CATSRDPDGIGRFYEQYF
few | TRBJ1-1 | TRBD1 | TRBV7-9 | TGTGCCAGCAGCCTGGGACAGGGTCGCACTGAAGCTTTCTTT | CASSLGQGRTEAFF